This T cell receptor (beta chain) was identified during a study of spatial heterogeneity in lung cancer. Single TCR cDNA molecules each had their own unique molecular identifier. Via MiXCR, TCRdb re-called the 5' RACE reads, giving one row per CDR3 protein. The profile covers approximately 40,000 distinct CDR3 sequences, with 4% to 6% appearing a single time and roughly 27% taken by the ten largest. Ten or more counts support this clonotype. The V end lost 5 bases, the J end lost 5 bases, and 10 bases lay between the germline ends. CDR3 size: 11 residues. CDR1 is DFQATT and CDR2 is SNEGSKA in the germline V gene (reference sequence). Time point indicated: sample taken at primary tumor resection. Sequencing covered unsorted whole RNA taken from tumor, nontumor lung or frozen PBMC. The donors, more than 55 patients with untreated early-stage non-small cell lung cancer, provided the samples.

The chain couples TRBV20-1 to TRBJ2-7; no clear D. Sequences were derived from PBMCs, sampled at surgery. The sequence was obtained from a female donor with early-stage non-small cell lung cancer. The CDR3: CSAVEINEQYF. CDR3 nucleotide sequence: TGCAGTGCTGTGGAGATCAACGAGCAGTACTTC.